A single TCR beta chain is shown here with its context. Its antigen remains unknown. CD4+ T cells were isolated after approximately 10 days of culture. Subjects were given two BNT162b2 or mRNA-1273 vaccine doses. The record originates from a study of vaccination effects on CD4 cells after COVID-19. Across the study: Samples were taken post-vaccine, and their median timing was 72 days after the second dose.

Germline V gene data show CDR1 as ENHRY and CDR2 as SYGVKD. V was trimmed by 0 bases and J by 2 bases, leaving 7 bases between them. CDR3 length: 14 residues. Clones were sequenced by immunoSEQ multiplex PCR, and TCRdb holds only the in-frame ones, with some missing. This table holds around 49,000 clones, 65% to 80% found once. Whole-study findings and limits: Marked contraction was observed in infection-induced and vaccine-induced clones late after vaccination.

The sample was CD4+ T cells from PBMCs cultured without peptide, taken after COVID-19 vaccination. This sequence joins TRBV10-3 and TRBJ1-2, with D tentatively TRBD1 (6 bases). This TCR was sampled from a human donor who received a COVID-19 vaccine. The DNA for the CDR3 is TGTGCCATCAGTGAGTCCCAGGGGAACTATGGCTACACCTTC. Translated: CAISESQGNYGYTF.